This entry concerns a single T cell receptor (beta chain). This CDR3 is also generated by other DNA sequences in the sample. Under the authors' procedure: Researchers report that nucleated cell counts were estimated from reference gene primer amplification. Produced via immunoSEQ multiplex PCR; TCRdb's table is partial and in-frame only. Clone size and the V and J calls come from that table; the DNA yielded D and trimming. Of hundreds of thousands of clones in the sample, around 90% were seen once. This sample is drawn from a study of blood T cell repertoires in COVID-19. Germline V gene sequence: CDR1 SGHRS, CDR2 YFSETQ. This CDR3 spans 14 amino acids. The J segment lost 4 bases and the V segment lost 0 bases, leaving 3 bases of the junction unmatched.

The sample consisted of peripheral blood. This chain connects TRBV5-1 to TRBJ2-5; TRBD1 aligns across 7 bases. The source of this sequence is a woman between 18 and 30 years old with acute or convalescent COVID-19. The chain's CDR3 is CASSLDRGRETQYF. CDR3 bases: TGCGCCAGCAGCTTGGACAGGGGTAGAGAGACCCAGTACTTC.